The clone carrying this TCR beta chain has a single count. Its antigen is not identified. These data are taken from a study of shared clonotypes between healthy human individuals. For the study at large: Per donor, CD8 memory used one plate, CD8 naive used two, CD4 memory used three and CD4 naive used three.

Study-wide results and caveats: Clonotypes that were shared across a handful of donors made up about 4.5% of naive CD4 clonotypes. The four-donor shared clonotypes exceeded non-shared clonotypes in generation probability, with non-shared ones scoring lower.

Per the original methods: ImmunoSEQ sequences covered only the junction and lacked quality scores; filtering therefore differed. Some clones are missing from TCRdb's copy, which holds only in-frame ones; the method was immunoSEQ multiplex PCR. V, J and clone size derive from that table, while D and trimming were established from the DNA sequence. The sample comprises about 2,100,000 clones, 85% to 95% of which are singletons, and over 1.5% rests with the top ten. Terminally differentiated effector memory CD45RA+ cells were excluded from the naive CD8 cells, which were CD45RO-negative and positively selected for CCR7. The CDR3 is 17 residues long. The V end was cut by 7 bases, the J end by 2 bases, with 20 bases between. Per the germline V gene, CDR1 is MDHEN and CDR2 is SYDVKM.

This receptor was obtained from a man younger than 35 in good health. Some clones in this sample may be carry-over from other donors' samples. Sequenced material: naive CD8+ T cells from PBMCs. J is TRBJ2-2 and V is TRBV28; weak D call: TRBD2 (5 bases). For the CDR3, the DNA is TGTGCCAGCACCACCGGAATTGAGCGGAGAAACACCGGGGAGCTGTTTTTT. This sequence encodes CASTTGIERRNTGELFF.